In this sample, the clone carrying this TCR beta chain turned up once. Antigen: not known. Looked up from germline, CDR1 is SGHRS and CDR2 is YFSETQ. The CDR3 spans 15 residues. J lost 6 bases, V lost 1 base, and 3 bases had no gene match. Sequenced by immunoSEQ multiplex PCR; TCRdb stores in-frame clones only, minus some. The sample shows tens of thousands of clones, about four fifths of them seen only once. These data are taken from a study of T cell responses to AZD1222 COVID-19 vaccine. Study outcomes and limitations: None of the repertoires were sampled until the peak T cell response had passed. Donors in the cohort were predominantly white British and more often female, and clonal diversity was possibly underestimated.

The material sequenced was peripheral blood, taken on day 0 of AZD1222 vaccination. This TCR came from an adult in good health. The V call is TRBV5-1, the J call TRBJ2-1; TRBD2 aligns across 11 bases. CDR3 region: CASSLLAGGPNEQFF. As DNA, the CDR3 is TGCGCCAGCAGCTTGTTAGCGGGGGGGCCCAATGAGCAGTTCTTC.